One T cell receptor beta chain is described in this entry. The CDR3 covers 14 residues. Germline V CDR1 and CDR2: MNHEY, SMNVEV (reference sequence). The V and J ends lost 6 bases and 7 bases respectively, with 16 bases between them. How the authors handled the data: Cell counts per sample came from amplifying reference gene primers. Profiling relied on immunoSEQ multiplex PCR, and the TCRdb table lists in-frame clones only, not all of them. The DNA gave D and trimming, while V, J and clone size come from that table. The sample consists of 200,000 or so clones, 84% of them appearing once. This record comes from a study of blood T cell repertoires in COVID-19.

V usage is TRBV27 and J usage is TRBJ1-5, with TRBD1 as a possible D gene (5 bases). The TCR originated in a man aged 30 to 45 with active or convalescent COVID-19. Sequenced sample: peripheral blood. CDR3 amino acids: CASSRGQGGQPQHF. The CDR3 DNA is TGTGCCAGCAGCCGCGGCCAGGGAGGACAGCCCCAGCATTTT.